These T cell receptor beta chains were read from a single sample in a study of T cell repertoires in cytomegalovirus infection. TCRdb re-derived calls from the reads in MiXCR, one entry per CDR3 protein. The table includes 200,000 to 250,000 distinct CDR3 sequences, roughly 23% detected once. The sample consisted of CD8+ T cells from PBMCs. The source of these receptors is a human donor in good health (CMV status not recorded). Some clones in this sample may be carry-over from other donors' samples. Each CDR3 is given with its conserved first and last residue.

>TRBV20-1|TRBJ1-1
CSAAGWDRADEAFF
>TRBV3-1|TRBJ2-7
CASSQGPAGSYEQYF
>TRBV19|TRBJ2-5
CASSSHSSTADEETQYF
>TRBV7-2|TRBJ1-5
CASSLGGGGNQPQHF
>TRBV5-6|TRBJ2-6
CASSLGLPPDSGANVLTF
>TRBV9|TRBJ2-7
CASSPEDRGYEQYF
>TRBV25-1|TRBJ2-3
CASSETGGKADTQYF
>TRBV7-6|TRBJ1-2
CASSLNGNYGYTF
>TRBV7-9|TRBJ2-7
CASSPTRGPRYEQYF
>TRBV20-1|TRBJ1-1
CSARPQPSGDEAFF
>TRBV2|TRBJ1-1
CASVGQINTEAFF
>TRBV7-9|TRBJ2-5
CATIGTFRETQYF
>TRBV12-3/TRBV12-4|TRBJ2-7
CASSLPRSREQYF
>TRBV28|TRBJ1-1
CASSLTPGTGKAEAFF
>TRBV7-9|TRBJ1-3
CASSPPLPGHLSGNTIYF
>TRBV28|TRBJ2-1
CASSLSGWAGYNEQFF
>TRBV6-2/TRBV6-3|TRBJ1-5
CASRDGEGAYSNQPQHF
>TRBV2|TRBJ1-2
CASTSGQGNYGYTF
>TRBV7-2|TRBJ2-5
CASSLSAGGLETQYF
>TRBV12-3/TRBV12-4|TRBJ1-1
CASSTGGDTEAFF
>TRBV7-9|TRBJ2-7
CASSLAPSESPYEQYF
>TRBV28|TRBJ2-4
CASSSDIQYF
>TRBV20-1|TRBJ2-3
CSARDLWALAGEADTQYF
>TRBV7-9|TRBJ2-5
CASSPPGVVWETQYF
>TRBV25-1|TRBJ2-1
CASSDWGGGTGHEQFF
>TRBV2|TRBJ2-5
CAITGYGETQYF
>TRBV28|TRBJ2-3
CASRETGAEDTQYF
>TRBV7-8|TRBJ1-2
CASSLESGGIPYGYTF
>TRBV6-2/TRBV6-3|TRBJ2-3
CASSSGRTLGADTQYF
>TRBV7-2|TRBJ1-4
CASSLERDFDEKLFF